This entry lists 19 T cell receptor beta chains sequenced from one sample in a study of CD8 T cells in Susac syndrome. RNA totalling about 0.5 to 1 ug underwent reverse transcription with random hexamers. TCRdb reprocessed the immunoSEQ multiplex PCR reads with MiXCR, giving one entry per CDR3 protein. This sample carries about 110,000 distinct CDR3 sequences, roughly 95% of them seen once, and the ten largest clones take 0.075% to 0.1%. The sequenced material came from CD4+ T cells from PBMCs. These receptors originate from a human donor in good health.

The chain carries TRBV20-1 and TRBJ2-7, with D maybe TRBD2 (5 bases). With 3 bases removed from V and 1 base from J, the gap between germline ends came to 10 bases. CDR1 and CDR2 (germline): DFQATT, SNEGSKA (reference sequence). The CDR3 has 13 residues. CDR3 in amino acids: CSASRLASYEQYF. CDR3 nucleotide sequence: TGCAGTGCTAGTCGGCTAGCTTCCTACGAGCAGTACTTC.

V gene TRBV29-1 combines with J gene TRBJ2-2, with 9 bases lining up with TRBD2. V lost 7 bases and J lost 5; bases outside the gene matches: 14. The CDR3 has 16 residues. CDR1 is SQVTM, CDR2 ANQGSEA, per germline. CDR3 nucleotide sequence: TGCAGCGCCAAAAACAGTAGCGGGAGAGGGACCGGGGAGCTGTTTTTT. This gives the protein CSAKNSSGRGTGELFF.

This chain uses TRBV11-2 with TRBJ2-5; D is ambiguous. The V and J ends lost 3 bases and 3 bases respectively, with 8 bases between them. This CDR3 is built from 13 residues. CDR1 is SGHAT and CDR2 is FQNNGV in the germline V gene. CDR3 residues: CASSFTWEETQYF. The CDR3 DNA follows: TGTGCCAGCAGCTTTACCTGGGAAGAGACCCAGTACTTC.

This clonotype appeared once. CDR3 nucleotides: TGCAGCGGGGCAGGGCAGGGTGGAGAGACCCAGTACTTC. Translated, it gives CSGAGQGGETQYF. The chain joins TRBV29-1 to TRBJ2-5; D is possibly TRBD1 (5 bases). Germline-derived CDR1 and CDR2 are SQVTM and ANQGSEA. V lost 7 bases and J lost 4, with 16 bases in between. The CDR3 consists of 13 residues.

The V and J genes are TRBV3-1 and TRBJ1-6; D is ambiguous. The CDR3 has 15 amino acids. Deletions cut 1 base from V and 7 bases from J, with 11 bases between. Per the germline V gene, CDR1 is LGHDT and CDR2 is YNNKEL (reference sequence). The CDR3 DNA follows: TGTGCCAGCAGCCAAGTGGACGGTCGGAATTCACCCCTCCACTTT. Translated, it gives CASSQVDGRNSPLHF.

The V and J genes are TRBV7-9 and TRBJ1-4; the D gene is possibly TRBD1 (6 bases). This CDR3 region has 16 residues. The germline V and J ends were trimmed by 2 bases and 5 bases, with 15 bases remaining between them. CDR1 is SEHNR, CDR2 FQNEAQ, per germline (reference sequence). CDR3 sequence: CASSLHAGTSNEKLFF. The CDR3, as DNA: TGTGCCAGCAGCTTACACGCCGGGACAAGCAATGAAAAACTGTTTTTT.

The genes are TRBV2 and TRBJ2-6; D not certain. CDR1 SNHLY and CDR2 FYNNEI come from the germline V gene. Trimming took off 6 bases at V and 0 bases at J, with 6 bases between the two ends. CDR3 size: 14 residues. The CDR3 spells CASRTLSGANVLTF. DNA for the CDR3: TGTGCCAGCAGGACCCTCTCTGGGGCCAACGTCCTGACTTTC.

About this clonotype itself: The junction differs from germline at one of its ends, possibly a read error. J is TRBJ2-1 and V is TRBV23-1; TRBD2 matches 8 bases. Being an ORF, TRBV23-1 has a function that is uncertain. This CDR3 is 8 amino acids long. The CDR3 reads CANRTSRF. CDR3 DNA sequence: TGCGCCAACCGGACTAGCAGGTTC.

The chain carries TRBV2 and TRBJ1-5; 8 bases line up with TRBD1. Germline CDR1 is SNHLY and CDR2 is FYNNEI. The J segment lost 5 bases and the V segment lost 3 bases, leaving 3 bases of the junction unmatched. CDR3 length: 14 amino acids. DNA for the CDR3: TGTGCCAGCAGTGACAGGGGGCAGGATCAGCCCCAGCATTTT. It specifies CASSDRGQDQPQHF.

V gene TRBV5-1 combines with J gene TRBJ2-4, with D uncertain. V gave up 4 bases and J gave up 0 bases, with 17 bases separating them. Per the germline V gene, CDR1 is SGHRS and CDR2 is YFSETQ. The CDR3 consists of 17 residues. CDR3 nucleotide sequence: TGCGCCAGCAGCCCACGGCAGGTTAACTTAGCCAAAAACATTCAGTACTTC. Translation: CASSPRQVNLAKNIQYF.

The CDR3 is CASSQQGTREKLFF. CDR3 bases: TGTGCCAGCAGCCAGCAAGGGACGCGTGAAAAACTGTTTTTT. The chain links TRBV3-1 to TRBJ1-4; maybe TRBD1 (5 bases). The ends were cut back, 3 bases at V and 7 bases at J, with 12 bases in the middle. Germline-derived CDR1 and CDR2 are LGHDT and YNNKEL (reference sequence). The CDR3 loop spans 14 amino acids.

This chain links TRBV7-2 with TRBJ2-5, with TRBD1 matching over 7 bases. The V segment lost 3 bases and the J segment 3 bases; nucleotides outside the gene matches: 4. Looked up from germline, CDR1 is SGHTA and CDR2 is FQGNSA. This CDR3 has 14 residues. The CDR3 nucleotides are TGTGCCAGCAGCTTTTCCGGGACAGAAGAGACCCAGTACTTC. It yields the protein CASSFSGTEETQYF.

The rearrangement links TRBV29-1 to TRBJ2-1; 7 bases line up with TRBD2. Germline CDR1 SQVTM, CDR2 ANQGSEA. CDR3 length: 15 amino acids. V lost 5 bases and J lost 7; bases outside the gene matches: 14. The DNA of the CDR3 is TGCAGCGTTAGACTAGCCACCACCTCCGGGAATGAGCAGTTCTTC. Its translation: CSVRLATTSGNEQFF.

A single count supports this clonotype. The chain carries TRBV4-3 and TRBJ2-2; 10 nucleotides line up with TRBD1. The length of the CDR3 is 16 residues. V was pared by 3 bases and J by 7 bases, with 8 bases of the junction left unmatched. Germline V gives CDR1 LGHNA, CDR2 YSLEER. CDR3 nucleotides: TGCGCCAGCAGCCATCTTCCGGGGACAGGGGTCGGGGAGCTGTTTTTT. This gives the protein CASSHLPGTGVGELFF.

The chain links TRBV7-8 to TRBJ2-1; 9 positions agree with TRBD2. With 2 bases clipped from V and 2 bases from J, the junction kept 1 base outside the gene matches. This CDR3 region has 15 residues. Germline V lookup: CDR1 SGHVS, CDR2 FQNEAQ. The CDR3 bases are TGTGCCAGCAGCTTAAGACTAGCGGCCTACAATGAGCAGTTCTTC. Residues: CASSLRLAAYNEQFF.

In its sample, this clonotype was seen once. The chain recombines TRBV28 with TRBJ2-3; 15 bases fit TRBD2. CDR3 size: 18 residues. Per germline, CDR1 MDHEN and CDR2 SYDVKM. The J segment lost 2 bases and the V segment lost 6 bases, leaving 9 bases of the junction unmatched. CDR3: CASSPGLAGGSPTDTQYF. Written as DNA, the CDR3 is TGTGCCAGCAGCCCTGGACTAGCGGGAGGGTCCCCCACAGATACGCAGTATTTT. The full variable domain, rest sourced from reference TRBV28 and TRBJ2-3, is DVKVTQSSRYLVKRTGEKVFLECVQDMDHENMFWYRQDPGLGLRLIYFSYDVKMKEKGDIPEGYSVSREKKERFSLILESASTNQTSMYLCASSPGLAGGSPTDTQYFGPGTRLTVL.

The rearrangement uses TRBV10-3 and TRBJ1-5; 8 positions agree with TRBD1. The germline CDR1 and CDR2 sequences are ENHRY and SYGVKD. Trimming took 5 bases from V and 4 from J; bases not matched to a gene: 1. The CDR3 extends over 13 amino acids. CDR3 in DNA: TGTGCCATCAGTCAGGGGGCGAATCAGCCCCAGCATTTT. It translates to CAISQGANQPQHF.

The V and J genes are TRBV7-9 and TRBJ2-7; 10 bases fit TRBD1. J was trimmed by 2 bases and V by 1 base; bases with no gene match: 2. This CDR3 region has 15 residues. The germline V gene has CDR1 SEHNR and CDR2 FQNEAQ (reference sequence). Here the CDR3 DNA reads TGTGCCAGCAGCTTAGGGGACAGGGGTCCCTACGAGCAGTACTTC. It specifies CASSLGDRGPYEQYF. The variable domain in full, completed from reference TRBV7-9 and TRBJ2-7, reads DTGVSQNPRHKITKRGQNVTFRCDPISEHNRLYWYRQTLGQGPEFLTYFQNEAQLEKSRLLSDRFSAERPKGSFSTLEIQRTEQGDSAMYLCASSLGDRGPYEQYFGPGTRLTVT.

This chain connects TRBV19 to TRBJ1-2, with TRBD1 as a possible D gene (6 bases). CDR1 and CDR2 (germline): LNHDA, SQIVND (reference sequence). The V end lost 8 bases, the J end lost 3 bases, and 13 bases lay between the germline ends. The CDR3 covers 13 residues. Here the CDR3 reads CASGRTAHYGYTF. Here the CDR3 DNA reads TGTGCCAGTGGGAGGACAGCGCACTATGGCTACACCTTC. Full variable domain (remainder filled in from reference TRBV19 and TRBJ1-2): DGGITQSPKYLFRKEGQNVTLSCEQNLNHDAMYWYRQDPGQGLRLIYYSQIVNDFQKGDIAEGYSVSREKKESFPLTVTSAQKNPTAFYLCASGRTAHYGYTFGSGTRLTVV.